Shown below are 6 T cell receptor beta chains from a single sample sequenced in a study of human thymus T cells. Assay used: immunoSEQ multiplex PCR; TCRdb lists only in-frame clones, some missing. Of 40,000 to 45,000 clones in the sample, around 94% were seen once. Sequencing input: blood. These receptor sequences come from a boy in the first two years of life with a congenital heart defect but otherwise immunologically healthy.

V and J are TRBV7-2 and TRBJ2-1, with 16 bases that match TRBD2. Unmatched junction bases numbered 14, after V lost 3 bases and J lost 15 bases. CDR3 length: 17 amino acids. CDR1 and CDR2 from the germline V gene are SGHTA and FQGNSA. The CDR3: CASSFSGTSGGAKGRFF. The CDR3, as DNA: TGTGCCAGCAGCTTCTCCGGGACTAGCGGGGGGGCCAAGGGTCGGTTCTTC.

The V gene is TRBV10-3, the J gene TRBJ2-7; D is possibly TRBD2 (5 bases). V was trimmed by 0 bases and J by 0 bases, leaving 6 bases between them. The CDR3 length is 14 residues. The germline CDR1 and CDR2 sequences are ENHRY and SYGVKD. CDR3 sequence reads: CAISESAGSYEQYF. Here the CDR3 DNA reads TGTGCCATCAGTGAGTCGGCGGGCTCCTACGAGCAGTACTTC.

This clone has just one count. The chain is built from TRBV9 and TRBJ2-7, with 9 bases that match TRBD1. CDR3 length: 14 residues. In germline, CDR1 is SGDLS, CDR2 YYNGEE. After removal of 4 bases from V and 2 bases from J, the junction contained 4 bases not matched to a gene. For the CDR3, the DNA is TGTGCCAGCAGCTCGGACAGGGGTCCCTACGAGCAGTACTTC. Translation gives CASSSDRGPYEQYF.

The chain recombines TRBV27 with TRBJ2-3; TRBD1 agrees at 12 bases. Trimming took 5 bases from V and 6 from J; bases not matched to a gene: 6. The CDR3 consists of 15 residues. CDR1 is MNHEY and CDR2 is SMNVEV in the germline V gene (reference sequence). The DNA for the CDR3 is TGTGCCAGCAGTGAAGGGACAGGGGGCTGGGATACGCAGTATTTT. This translates into CASSEGTGGWDTQYF.

This clone was counted once. The chain has TRBV9 and TRBJ1-3; 7 bases align to TRBD1. The CDR3 length is 15 residues. CDR1 and CDR2 from the germline V gene are SGDLS and YYNGEE. The V segment lost 3 bases and the J segment 8 bases; nucleotides outside the gene matches: 11. The CDR3: CASSGDSLFGDTIYF. Here the CDR3 DNA reads TGTGCCAGCAGCGGGGACAGCCTTTTCGGGGACACCATATATTTT.

The CDR3: CASSLRGGGTDTQYF. In DNA form, the CDR3 reads TGTGCCAGCAGCTTAAGGGGAGGTGGCACAGATACGCAGTATTTT. The rearrangement uses TRBV5-6 and TRBJ2-3; tentative D call: TRBD2 (6 bases). Germline assignment: CDR1 SGHDT and CDR2 YYEEEE. CDR3 length equals 15 residues. V lost 2 bases to trimming and J lost 1 base, with 11 bases between them.